A single sample is the source of the 14 T cell receptor beta chains below, sequenced in a study of T cell responses to AZD1222 COVID-19 vaccine. This table comes from immunoSEQ multiplex PCR, and its TCRdb copy is limited to in-frame clones, with some not included. The sample has about 120,000 clones; roughly nine tenths are singletons. Sequenced material: peripheral blood, taken on day 0 of AZD1222 vaccination. The receptors shown here come from an adult in good health.

The rearrangement uses TRBV6-6 and TRBJ2-1, with 14 bases that match TRBD2. Trimming cost V 6 bases and J 8 bases; bases outside gene matches: 6. CDR1 and CDR2 (germline): MNHNY, SVGAGI (reference sequence). The CDR3 covers 15 residues. CDR3 amino acids: CASSPGLAGGHEQFF. CDR3 nucleotide sequence: TGTGCCAGCAGCCCAGGACTAGCGGGAGGCCATGAGCAGTTCTTC.

The chain links TRBV7-8 to TRBJ1-6, with 7 bases matching TRBD1. V trimming: 4 bases; J trimming: 0 bases; junction bases outside the gene matches: 9. The CDR3 totals 18 residues. The germline gives CDR1 SGHVS, CDR2 FQNEAQ. DNA of the CDR3: TGTGCCAGCAGCTATTTGCCGGGACAGAGCTCCTATAATTCACCCCTCCACTTT. Translating it yields CASSYLPGQSSYNSPLHF.

With regard to this clone: A read error may account for a junction end that differs from germline. The chain combines TRBV30 with TRBJ2-1; the match to TRBD2 covers 7 bases. The CDR3 totals 15 residues. Per germline, CDR1 GTSNPN and CDR2 SVGIG (reference sequence). This CDR3 is CARRVSGTGHNEQFF. CDR3 nucleotide sequence: TGTGCCCGGAGGGTGAGCGGGACGGGCCACAATGAGCAGTTCTTC. Full variable domain (remainder filled in from reference TRBV30 and TRBJ2-1): SQTIHQWPATLVQPVGSPLSLECTVEGTSNPNLYWYRQAAGRGLQLLFYSVGIGQISSEVPQNLSASRPQDRQFILSSKKLLLSDSGFYLCARRVSGTGHNEQFFGPGTRLTVL.

V gene TRBV4-1 combines with J gene TRBJ2-7; no reliable D call. The CDR3 is made up of 14 amino acids. The germline CDR1 and CDR2 sequences are MGHRA and YSYEKL. Trimming pared 1 base from V and 1 base from J, leaving 8 bases between. The DNA for the CDR3 is TGCGCCAGCAGCCAAGGCCTGCCTTCCTACGAGCAGTACTTC. As protein: CASSQGLPSYEQYF.

The CDR3 sequence is CASSESMSYAPLHF. The CDR3 region has the DNA TGTGCCAGCAGTGAATCGATGTCGTACGCGCCCCTCCACTTT. The chain has TRBV6-1 and TRBJ1-6; D gene ambiguous. Trimming took 2 bases from V and 13 from J, leaving 15 bases between them. There are 14 residues in the CDR3. Looked up from germline, CDR1 is MNHNS and CDR2 is SASEGT.

J is TRBJ1-6 and V is TRBV6-6; 10 bases line up with TRBD1. The J segment lost 7 bases and the V segment lost 6 bases, leaving 9 bases of the junction unmatched. CDR1 and CDR2 from the germline V gene are MNHNY and SVGAGI (reference sequence). The CDR3 covers 16 residues. In DNA form, the CDR3 reads TGTGCCAGCAGCGCTCTGCGGACAGGGGGGAATTCACCCCTCCACTTT. Its translation: CASSALRTGGNSPLHF.

The table lists this clone with a few counts. The gene calls are TRBV9 and TRBJ2-1; no definite D call. Germline values: CDR1 SGDLS, CDR2 YYNGEE. Trimming shortened V by 0 bases and J by 0 bases, and 7 bases separated the two germline ends. CDR3 size: 15 residues. The chain's CDR3 is CASSVGPDSYNEQFF. As DNA, the CDR3 is TGTGCCAGCAGCGTAGGGCCGGACTCCTACAATGAGCAGTTCTTC.

V gene TRBV28 combines with J gene TRBJ2-2; D is ambiguous. Trimming left V 3 bases short and J 6 bases short, with 11 bases between. The CDR3 totals 14 residues. CDR1 is MDHEN, CDR2 SYDVKM, per germline. CDR3 in amino acids: CASSFGPLAGELFF. The CDR3 region has the DNA TGTGCCAGCAGTTTTGGTCCCCTAGCCGGGGAGCTGTTTTTT.

This chain joins TRBV6-1 and TRBJ2-5; 14 bases are a match to TRBD2. V lost 2 bases and J lost 5; bases outside the gene matches: 1. This CDR3 region has 15 residues. Germline assignment: CDR1 MNHNS and CDR2 SASEGT. In nucleotides, the CDR3 is TGTGCCAGCAGTGAATGGACTAGCGGGAGGGAGACCCAGTACTTC. It codes for CASSEWTSGRETQYF.

The J gene is TRBJ1-1, the V gene TRBV6-5; D is undetermined. The CDR3 has 14 amino acids. V was shortened by 6 bases and J by 11 bases, with 22 bases between the two germline ends. The V gene's germline CDR1 is MNHEY and CDR2 SVGAGI. The CDR3 DNA is TGTGCCAGCAGCCAGACTACCCCTCGGGCAGGTGCTTTCTTT. Translated: CASSQTTPRAGAFF.

The CDR3: CASSLEGVYGYTF. The CDR3, as DNA: TGTGCCAGCAGCTTGGAGGGAGTCTATGGCTACACCTTC. The chain has TRBV5-6 and TRBJ1-2, with unresolved D. V lost 0 bases, J lost 4 bases, and 7 bases lay in between. The CDR3 covers 13 residues. The V gene's germline CDR1 is SGHDT and CDR2 YYEEEE.

The rearrangement joins TRBV5-6 to TRBJ1-2, with unresolved D. CDR1 and CDR2 (germline): SGHDT, YYEEEE. The CDR3 runs to 14 residues. V lost 4 bases and J lost 8, with 18 bases in between. The CDR3 sequence: CASSPRTGKVGYTF. In DNA, the CDR3 is TGTGCCAGCAGCCCCAGGACGGGCAAGGTGGGCTACACCTTC.

The rearrangement links TRBV24-1 to TRBJ2-1, with 8 bases lining up with TRBD1. CDR1 is KGHDR, CDR2 SFDVKD, per germline. This CDR3 is built from 16 residues. V trimming: 3 bases; J trimming: 5 bases; junction bases outside the gene matches: 8. CDR3 residues: CATSDPLDRANNEQFF. CDR3 sequence (DNA): TGTGCCACCAGTGATCCCCTGGACAGGGCCAACAATGAGCAGTTCTTC.

V usage is TRBV3-1 (or the pseudogene TRBV3-2) and J usage is TRBJ1-1; 8 nucleotides agree with TRBD1. Per germline, CDR1 LGHDT and CDR2 YNNKEL (reference sequence). Trimming at V came to 6 bases and at J to 5 bases, leaving 5 bases not matched to a gene. The CDR3 loop spans 13 amino acids. The CDR3 region has the DNA TGTGCCAGCAGACAACAGGGGGGGACTGAAGCTTTCTTT. Translated: CASRQQGGTEAFF.